Given below is one T cell receptor (beta chain) in context. Its antigen is unidentified. This record comes from a study of shared clonotypes between healthy human individuals. Overall study results and limits: The four-donor shared clonotypes exceeded non-shared clonotypes in generation probability, with non-shared ones scoring lower. Generally, naive subsets came out with larger estimated richness than memory subsets. It was only blood that was sampled, and tissue repertoires likely differ.

V was clipped by 3 bases and J by 5 bases, with 7 bases between them. CDR1 is LGHNA, CDR2 YSLEER, per germline. The CDR3 is 13 amino acids. Naive-designated CD8 cells lacked CD45RO, were positively enriched for CCR7, and omitted terminally differentiated effector memory CD45RA+ cells. Original analysis: ImmunoSEQ output held junction-only sequences without quality scores, so filtering differed. Sequencing was performed with immunoSEQ multiplex PCR; in TCRdb, only in-frame clones are kept and a portion is missing. V, J and clone size reflect that table, while D and trimming were determined from the DNA. The sample lists about 2.2 million clones; about 94% were seen once.

The clonotype was recovered from a young man in good health. Some clones in this sample may be carry-over from other donors' samples. The chain is built from TRBV4-3 and TRBJ2-2; D ambiguous. The source material was naive CD8+ T cells from PBMCs. The CDR3 nucleotides read TGCGCCAGCAGCCAGACCTCAACCGGGGAGCTGTTTTTT. This translates into CASSQTSTGELFF.